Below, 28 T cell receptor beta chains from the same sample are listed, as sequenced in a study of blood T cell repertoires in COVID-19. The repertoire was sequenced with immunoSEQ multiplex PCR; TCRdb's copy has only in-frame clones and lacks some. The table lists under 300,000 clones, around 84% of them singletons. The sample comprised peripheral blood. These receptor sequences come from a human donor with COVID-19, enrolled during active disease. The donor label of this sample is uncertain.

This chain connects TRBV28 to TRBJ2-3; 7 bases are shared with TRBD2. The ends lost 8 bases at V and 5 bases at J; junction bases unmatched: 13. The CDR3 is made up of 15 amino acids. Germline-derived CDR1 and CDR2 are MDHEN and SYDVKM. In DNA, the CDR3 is TGTGCCAGCGGGAGAGCGGGAAATTTGTTAGATACGCAGTATTTT. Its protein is CASGRAGNLLDTQYF.

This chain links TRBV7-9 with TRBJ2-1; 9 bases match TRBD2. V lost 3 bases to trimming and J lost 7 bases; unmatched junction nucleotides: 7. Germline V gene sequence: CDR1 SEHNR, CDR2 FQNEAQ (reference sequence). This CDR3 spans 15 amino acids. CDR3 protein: CASSLVLAGPNEQFF. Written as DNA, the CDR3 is TGTGCCAGCAGCTTGGTACTAGCGGGCCCTAATGAGCAGTTCTTC.

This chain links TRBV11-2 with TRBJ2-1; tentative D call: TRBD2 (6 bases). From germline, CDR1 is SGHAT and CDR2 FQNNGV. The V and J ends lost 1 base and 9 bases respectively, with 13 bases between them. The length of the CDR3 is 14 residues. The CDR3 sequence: CASSLGSEGVEQFF. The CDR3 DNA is TGTGCCAGCAGCTTAGGGTCGGAGGGAGTTGAGCAGTTCTTC.

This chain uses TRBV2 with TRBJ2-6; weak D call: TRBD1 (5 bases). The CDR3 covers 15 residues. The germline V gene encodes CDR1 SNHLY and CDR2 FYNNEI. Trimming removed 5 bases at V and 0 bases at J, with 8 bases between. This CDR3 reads CASSRQFSGANVLTF. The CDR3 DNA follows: TGTGCCAGCAGTCGACAGTTCTCTGGGGCCAACGTCCTGACTTTC.

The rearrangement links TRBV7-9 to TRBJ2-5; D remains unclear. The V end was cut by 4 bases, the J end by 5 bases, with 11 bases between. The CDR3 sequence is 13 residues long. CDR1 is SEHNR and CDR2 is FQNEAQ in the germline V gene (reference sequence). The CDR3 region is CASSSPGAETQYF. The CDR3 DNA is TGTGCCAGCAGCTCCCCCGGTGCGGAGACCCAGTACTTC.

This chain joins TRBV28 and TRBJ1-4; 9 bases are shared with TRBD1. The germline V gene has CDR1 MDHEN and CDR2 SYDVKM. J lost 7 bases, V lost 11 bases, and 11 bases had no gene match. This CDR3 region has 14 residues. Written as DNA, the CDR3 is TGTGCCCATACTACAGGGGGCGCATTTGAAAAACTGTTTTTT. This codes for CAHTTGGAFEKLFF.

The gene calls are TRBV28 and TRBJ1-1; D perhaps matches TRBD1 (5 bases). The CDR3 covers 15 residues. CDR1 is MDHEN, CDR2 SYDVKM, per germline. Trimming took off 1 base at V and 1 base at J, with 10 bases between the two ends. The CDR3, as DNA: TGTGCCAGCAGTTTATCCCTCGGACAGAACACTGAAGCTTTCTTT. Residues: CASSLSLGQNTEAFF.

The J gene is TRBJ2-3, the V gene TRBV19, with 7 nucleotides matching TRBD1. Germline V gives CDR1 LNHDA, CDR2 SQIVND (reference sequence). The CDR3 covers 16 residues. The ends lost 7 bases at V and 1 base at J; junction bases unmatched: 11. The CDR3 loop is CASNDGTVRGTDTQYF. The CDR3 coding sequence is TGTGCCAGTAACGACGGGACAGTCAGGGGCACAGATACGCAGTATTTT.

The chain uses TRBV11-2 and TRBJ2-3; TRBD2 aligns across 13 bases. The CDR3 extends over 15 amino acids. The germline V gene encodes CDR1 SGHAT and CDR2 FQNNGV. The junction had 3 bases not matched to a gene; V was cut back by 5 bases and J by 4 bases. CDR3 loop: CASSPGLAGADTQYF. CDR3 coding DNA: TGTGCCAGCAGCCCAGGACTAGCGGGAGCAGATACGCAGTATTTT.

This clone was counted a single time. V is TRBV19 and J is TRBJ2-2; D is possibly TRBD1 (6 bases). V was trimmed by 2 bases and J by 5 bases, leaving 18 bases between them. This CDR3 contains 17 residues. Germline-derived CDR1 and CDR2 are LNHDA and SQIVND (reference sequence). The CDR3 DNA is TGTGCCAGTAGTATAAATGGGGGCGCCCCGTGGACCGGGGAGCTGTTTTTT. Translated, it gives CASSINGGAPWTGELFF. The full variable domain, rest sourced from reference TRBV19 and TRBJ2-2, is DGGITQSPKYLFRKEGQNVTLSCEQNLNHDAMYWYRQDPGQGLRLIYYSQIVNDFQKGDIAEGYSVSREKKESFPLTVTSAQKNPTAFYLCASSINGGAPWTGELFFGEGSRLTVL.

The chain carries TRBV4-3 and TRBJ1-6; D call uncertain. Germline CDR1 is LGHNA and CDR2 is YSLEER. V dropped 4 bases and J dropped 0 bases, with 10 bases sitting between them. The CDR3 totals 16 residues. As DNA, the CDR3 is TGCGCCAGCAGCCCACTAAGGAGCTCCTATAATTCACCCCTCCACTTT. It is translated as CASSPLRSSYNSPLHF.

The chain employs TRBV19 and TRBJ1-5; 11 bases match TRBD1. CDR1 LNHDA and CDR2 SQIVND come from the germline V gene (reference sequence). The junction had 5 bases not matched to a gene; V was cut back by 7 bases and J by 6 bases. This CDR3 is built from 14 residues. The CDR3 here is CASTDRGLGQPQHF. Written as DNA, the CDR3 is TGTGCCAGTACGGACAGGGGGCTAGGTCAGCCCCAGCATTTT.

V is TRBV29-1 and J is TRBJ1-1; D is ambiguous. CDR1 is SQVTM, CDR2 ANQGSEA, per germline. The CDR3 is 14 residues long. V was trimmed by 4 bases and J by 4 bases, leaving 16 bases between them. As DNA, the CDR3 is TGCAGCGTTGCATCGGGGTGGTATTCCACTGAAGCTTTCTTT. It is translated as CSVASGWYSTEAFF.

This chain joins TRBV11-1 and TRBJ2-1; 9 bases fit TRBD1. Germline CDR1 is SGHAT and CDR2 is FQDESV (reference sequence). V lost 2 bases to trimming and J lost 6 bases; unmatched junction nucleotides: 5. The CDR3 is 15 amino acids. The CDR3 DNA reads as TGTGCCAGCAGCTTACGACAGGGGGGCATCAATGAGCAGTTCTTC. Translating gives CASSLRQGGINEQFF.

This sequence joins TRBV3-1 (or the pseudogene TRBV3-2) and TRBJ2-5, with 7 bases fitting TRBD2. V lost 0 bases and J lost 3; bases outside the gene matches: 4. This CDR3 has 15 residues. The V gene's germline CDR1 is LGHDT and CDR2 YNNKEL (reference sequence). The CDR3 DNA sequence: TGTGCCAGCAGCCAAGATCGGGCGGGAGAAGAGACCCAGTACTTC. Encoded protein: CASSQDRAGEETQYF.

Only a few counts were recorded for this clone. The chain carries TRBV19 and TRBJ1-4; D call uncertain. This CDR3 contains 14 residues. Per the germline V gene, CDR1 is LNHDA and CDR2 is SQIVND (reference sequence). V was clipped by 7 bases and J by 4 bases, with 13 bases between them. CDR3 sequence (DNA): TGTGCCAGTACGATCGACTCCTTTAATGAAAAACTGTTTTTT. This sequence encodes CASTIDSFNEKLFF. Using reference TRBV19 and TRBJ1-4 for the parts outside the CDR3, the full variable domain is DGGITQSPKYLFRKEGQNVTLSCEQNLNHDAMYWYRQDPGQGLRLIYYSQIVNDFQKGDIAEGYSVSREKKESFPLTVTSAQKNPTAFYLCASTIDSFNEKLFFGSGTQLSVL.

DNA for the CDR3: TGTGCCAGCAGTTCCTCCGGGACTCCGGACCACAATGAGCAGTTCTTC. Its protein is CASSSSGTPDHNEQFF. V is TRBV6-5 and J is TRBJ2-1, with D tentatively TRBD2 (6 bases). V dropped 4 bases and J dropped 5 bases, with 18 bases sitting between them. The CDR3 sequence is 16 residues long. Per germline, CDR1 MNHEY and CDR2 SVGAGI.

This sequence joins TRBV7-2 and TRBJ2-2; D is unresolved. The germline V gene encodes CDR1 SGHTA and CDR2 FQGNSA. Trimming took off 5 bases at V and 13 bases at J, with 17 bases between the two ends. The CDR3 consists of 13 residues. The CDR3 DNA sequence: TGTGCCAGCAGCCCCCGCCCGAGTGGTGGGCTGTTTTTT. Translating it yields CASSPRPSGGLFF. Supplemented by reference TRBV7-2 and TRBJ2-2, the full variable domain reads GAGVSQSPSNKVTEKGKDVELRCDPISGHTALYWYRQSLGQGLEFLIYFQGNSAPDKSGLPSDRFSAERTGGSVSTLTIQRTQQEDSAVYLCASSPRPSGGLFFGEGSRLTVL.

CDR3 DNA: TGCGCCAGCAGCTTGGCGACGGGGGTAGGGTACGAGCAGTACTTC. Residues: CASSLATGVGYEQYF. The genes are TRBV5-1 and TRBJ2-7; a possible D gene is TRBD2 (6 bases). The CDR3 covers 15 residues. Germline loops: CDR1 SGHRS, CDR2 YFSETQ. V was cut by 0 bases and J by 4 bases, with 14 bases left in between.

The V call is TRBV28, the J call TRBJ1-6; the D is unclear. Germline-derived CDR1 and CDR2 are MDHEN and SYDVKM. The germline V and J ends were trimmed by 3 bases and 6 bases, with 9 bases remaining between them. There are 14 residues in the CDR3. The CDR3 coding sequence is TGTGCCAGCAGTTTGGAGGTATCTAATTCACCCCTCCACTTT. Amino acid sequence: CASSLEVSNSPLHF.

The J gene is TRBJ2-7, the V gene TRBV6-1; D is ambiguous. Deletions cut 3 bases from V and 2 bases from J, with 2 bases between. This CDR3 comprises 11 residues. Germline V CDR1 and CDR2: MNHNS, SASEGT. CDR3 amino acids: CASSDAYEQYF. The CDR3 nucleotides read TGTGCCAGCAGTGACGCCTACGAGCAGTACTTC.

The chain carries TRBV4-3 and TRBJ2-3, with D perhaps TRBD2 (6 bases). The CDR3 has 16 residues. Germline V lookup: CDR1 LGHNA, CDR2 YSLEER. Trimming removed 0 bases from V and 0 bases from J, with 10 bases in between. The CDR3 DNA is TGCGCCAGCAGCCAAGAATGGGGGGAGAGCACAGATACGCAGTATTTT. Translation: CASSQEWGESTDTQYF.

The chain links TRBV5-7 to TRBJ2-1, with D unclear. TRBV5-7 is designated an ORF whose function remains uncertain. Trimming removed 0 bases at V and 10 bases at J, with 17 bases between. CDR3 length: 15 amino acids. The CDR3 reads CASSLGKYTNEEQFF. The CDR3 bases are TGTGCCAGCAGCTTGGGGAAGTACACTAACGAGGAGCAGTTCTTC.

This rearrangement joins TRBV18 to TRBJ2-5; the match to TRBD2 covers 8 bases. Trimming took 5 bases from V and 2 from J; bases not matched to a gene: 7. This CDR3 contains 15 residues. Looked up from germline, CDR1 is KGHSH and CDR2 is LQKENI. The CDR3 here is CASSRSGSAQETQYF. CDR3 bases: TGTGCCAGCTCAAGGAGCGGGAGCGCACAAGAGACCCAGTACTTC.

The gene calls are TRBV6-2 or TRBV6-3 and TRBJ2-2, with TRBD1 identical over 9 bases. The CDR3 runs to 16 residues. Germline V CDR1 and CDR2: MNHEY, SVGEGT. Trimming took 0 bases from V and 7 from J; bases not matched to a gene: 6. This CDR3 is CASSYSGTGMDGELFF. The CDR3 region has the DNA TGTGCCAGCAGTTACTCGGGGACAGGGATGGACGGGGAGCTGTTTTTT.

The CDR3 loop is CASSSGTLGGNSPLHF. In DNA form, the CDR3 reads TGTGCCAGCAGTTCCGGGACCCTCGGAGGGAATTCACCCCTCCACTTT. The V gene is TRBV7-9, the J gene TRBJ1-6; D is possibly TRBD1 (5 bases). The CDR3 has 16 residues. The V gene lost 6 bases and the J gene lost 7 bases, with 19 bases spanning the gap. Germline CDR1 and CDR2: SEHNR and FQNEAQ (reference sequence).

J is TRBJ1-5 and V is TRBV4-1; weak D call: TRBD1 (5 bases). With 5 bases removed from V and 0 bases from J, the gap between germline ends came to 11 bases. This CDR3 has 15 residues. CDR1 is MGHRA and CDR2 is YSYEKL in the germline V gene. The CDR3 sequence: CASSLGGTSNQPQHF. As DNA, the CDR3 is TGCGCCAGCAGCTTGGGGGGGACTAGCAATCAGCCCCAGCATTTT.

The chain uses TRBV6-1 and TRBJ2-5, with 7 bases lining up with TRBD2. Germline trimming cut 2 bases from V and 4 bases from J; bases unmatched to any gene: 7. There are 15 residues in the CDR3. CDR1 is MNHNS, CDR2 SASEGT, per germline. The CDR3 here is CASSETAGMGETQYF. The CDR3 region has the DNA TGTGCCAGCAGTGAAACAGCGGGAATGGGAGAGACCCAGTACTTC.